This section outlines one TCR beta chain sequence together with its context. CD4+CD45RO+CD25- cells were isolated as memory CD4+ T cells. Semi-nested PCR with Nested Universal Primer A followed constant-region reverse priming of full-length variable regions. TCRdb re-derived calls from the 5' RACE reads in MiXCR, one entry per CDR3 protein. The sample lists tens of thousands of distinct CDR3 sequences, about 24% occurring once. The CDR3 loop spans 17 amino acids. Between the trimmed V and J ends, which lost 5 bases and 3 bases, there was a span of 20 bases. The source is a female donor with breast cancer. The specimen sequenced was memory CD4+ T cells sorted from blood. Described subset: memory CD4+ T cells, CD4+CD45RO+CD25-. The chain links TRBV12-3 or TRBV12-4 to TRBJ1-5, with D possibly matching TRBD1 (6 bases). In DNA, the CDR3 is TGTGCCAGCAGTCTCCTTTGGATGGGGGCTTTCAATCAGCCCCAGCATTTT. It is translated as CASSLLWMGAFNQPQHF.